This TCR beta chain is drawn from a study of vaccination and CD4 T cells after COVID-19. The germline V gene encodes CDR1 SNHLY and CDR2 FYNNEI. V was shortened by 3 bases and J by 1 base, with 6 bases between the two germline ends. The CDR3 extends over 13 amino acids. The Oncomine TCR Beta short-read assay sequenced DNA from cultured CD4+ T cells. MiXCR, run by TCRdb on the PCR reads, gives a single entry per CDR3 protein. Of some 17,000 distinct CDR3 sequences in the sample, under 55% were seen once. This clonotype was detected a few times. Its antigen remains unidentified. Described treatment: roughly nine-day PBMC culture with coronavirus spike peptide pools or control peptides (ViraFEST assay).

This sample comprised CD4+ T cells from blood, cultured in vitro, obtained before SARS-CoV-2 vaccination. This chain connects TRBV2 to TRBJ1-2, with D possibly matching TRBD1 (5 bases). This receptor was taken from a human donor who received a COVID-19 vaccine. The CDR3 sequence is CASSDQGNYGYTF. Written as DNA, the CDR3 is TGTGCCAGCAGTGATCAGGGTAACTATGGCTACACCTTC.